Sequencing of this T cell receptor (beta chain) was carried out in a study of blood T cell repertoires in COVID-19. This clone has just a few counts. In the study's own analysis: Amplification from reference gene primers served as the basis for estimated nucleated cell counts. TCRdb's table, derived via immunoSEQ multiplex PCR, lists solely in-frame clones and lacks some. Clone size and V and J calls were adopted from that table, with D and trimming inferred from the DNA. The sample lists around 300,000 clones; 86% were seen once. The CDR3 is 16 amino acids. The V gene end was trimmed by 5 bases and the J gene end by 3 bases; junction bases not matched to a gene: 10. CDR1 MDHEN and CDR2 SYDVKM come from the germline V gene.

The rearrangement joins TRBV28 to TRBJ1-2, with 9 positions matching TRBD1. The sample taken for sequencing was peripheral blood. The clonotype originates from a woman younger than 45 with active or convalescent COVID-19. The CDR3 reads CASSLGQGRFDYGYTF. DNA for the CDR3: TGTGCCAGCAGTCTGGGACAGGGACGATTCGACTATGGCTACACCTTC.